The rows below give T cell receptor beta chains drawn from one sample of a study of post-analysis software for immune sequencing data. TCRdb analysed the PCR reads with MiXCR anew, one entry per CDR3 protein. The sample holds roughly 800,000 distinct CDR3 sequences, 35% to 55% seen once. Sequencing was carried out using blood. The receptors here all came from a girl aged 5-17 years with multiple sclerosis. The CDR3 runs from the conserved cysteine through the conserved F or W. The order of the fields is J gene, clone size, V gene, D gene, CDR3 DNA, CDR3 protein. A D gene is named only where the DNA matches it firmly. Size is stated for part of the rows, as once, few or many counts, or as a class when the clone is expanded.

>TRBJ2-7|.|TRBV3-1|.
TGTGCCAGCAGCCCGATGGGCTCCTACGAGCAGTACTTC
CASSPMGSYEQYF
>TRBJ2-7|.|TRBV7-2|.
TGTGCCAGCATCCCGAGGGGGGGCGTCTACGAGCAGTACTTC
CASIPRGGVYEQYF
>TRBJ2-1|.|TRBV12-3/TRBV12-4|.
TGTGCCAGCAGTTTAGGGGGCAGTACATACAATGAGCAGGTCTTC
CASSLGGSTYNEQVF
>TRBJ2-2|.|TRBV5-1|.
TGCGCCAGCAGCTCATCGACAGGGAACACCGGGGAGCTGTTTTTT
CASSSSTGNTGELFF
>TRBJ2-7|once|TRBV20-1|.
TGCAGTGCCAAGGATATTAGTGAGGCCTACGAGCAGTACTTC
CSAKDISEAYEQYF
>TRBJ2-3|.|TRBV20-1|.
TGCAGTGCTAGACTCGGGCCTAGCACAGATACGCAGTATTTT
CSARLGPSTDTQYF
>TRBJ2-3|.|TRBV7-9|.
TGTGCCAGCAGCCCCAACTCCCCAGATACGCAGTATTTT
CASSPNSPDTQYF
>TRBJ2-7|few|TRBV30|TRBD2
TGTGCCCATAGCGGGAGGGACCCGTTCGAGCAGTACTTC
CAHSGRDPFEQYF
>TRBJ2-4|.|TRBV12-3/TRBV12-4|.
TGTGCCAGCAGTTTCGCGTACCTTGCCAAAAACATTCAGTACTTC
CASSFAYLAKNIQYF
>TRBJ1-1|few|TRBV4-3|.
TGCGCCAGCAGCCAGGGGGAGAACACTGAAGCTTTCTTT
CASSQGENTEAFF
>TRBJ1-2|.|TRBV14|.
TGTGCCAGCAGCCTTCCGGGGTCAACCTTCTATGGCTACACCTTC
CASSLPGSTFYGYTF
>TRBJ1-1|few|TRBV29-1|.
TGCAGCACCGACCCGGTCGTTAGCACTGAAGCTTTCTTT
CSTDPVVSTEAFF
>TRBJ2-3|.|TRBV29-1|TRBD2
TGCAGTATTGAGCCAAGCGGGGGGAGCACAGATACGCAGTATTTT
CSIEPSGGSTDTQYF
>TRBJ1-1|.|TRBV20-1|.
TGCAGTGCTCTTCGACATCCGATGAACACTGAAGCTTTCTTT
CSALRHPMNTEAFF
>TRBJ2-7|.|TRBV20-1|TRBD1
TGCAGTGCTAGAGATTTTGGGACAGGGGAGGGCGAGCAGTACTTC
CSARDFGTGEGEQYF
>TRBJ2-3|.|TRBV6-4|.
TGTGCCAGCAGTCCCAGCATCACAGATACGCAGTATTTT
CASSPSITDTQYF
>TRBJ1-4|.|TRBV12-3/TRBV12-4|TRBD1
TGTGCCAGCAGTAACAGGGGGCAGAGTGAAAAACTGTTTTTT
CASSNRGQSEKLFF
>TRBJ1-6|.|TRBV18|.
TGTGCCAGCTCGCCGAGCAGGGAATCACCCCTCCACTTT
CASSPSRESPLHF
>TRBJ2-5|.|TRBV5-1|.
TGCGCCAGCAGTTCAACTACCGCTGGAGAGACCCAGTACTTC
CASSSTTAGETQYF
>TRBJ2-7|once|TRBV7-9|.
TGTGCCAGCAGCTTAGTCAGTGGGTACAATGAGCAGTACTTC
CASSLVSGYNEQYF
>TRBJ2-5|once|TRBV7-2|.
TGTGCCAGCAGCTTAGCGCGGGGCCCAGGACGTACCCAAGAGACCCAGTACTTC
CASSLARGPGRTQETQYF
>TRBJ2-1|few|TRBV15|.
TGTGCCACCAGCAGATTACGAGGGGGGGTTAAGCAGTTCTTC
CATSRLRGGVKQFF
>TRBJ2-5|few|TRBV15|.
TGTGCCACGAGAACCCACGAGACCCAGTACTTC
CATRTHETQYF
>TRBJ2-7|.|TRBV20-1|.
TGCAGTGCAACAAAACAGGTGGGGTCCTACGAGCAGTACTTC
CSATKQVGSYEQYF
>TRBJ2-7|.|TRBV13|.
TGTGCCAGCAGCGGACGGTTCTCAGGATACGAGCAGTACTTC
CASSGRFSGYEQYF
>TRBJ2-1|.|TRBV7-9|TRBD2
TGTGCCAGCAGTCATAGCGGGAGGCGCGCCTACAATGAGCAGTTCTTC
CASSHSGRRAYNEQFF
>TRBJ2-3|.|TRBV20-1|TRBD2
TGCAGTGCCATCGGACTAGCAGATACGCAGTATTTT
CSAIGLADTQYF
>TRBJ2-5|.|TRBV7-8|.
TGTGCCAGCAGCCCCAAGGGGGAGGGGGAGACCCAGTACTTC
CASSPKGEGETQYF
>TRBJ1-1|.|TRBV3-1|.
TGTGCCAGCAGCCAAGCGTTCAGGGGAATGAACACTGAAGCTTTCTTT
CASSQAFRGMNTEAFF
>TRBJ1-2|.|TRBV9|.
TGTGCCAGCAGCGACAGGTTAAATGGCTACACCTTC
CASSDRLNGYTF
>TRBJ1-1|few|TRBV28|.
TGTGCCAGCAGATTAAACAGGGCTGAAGCTTTCTTT
CASRLNRAEAFF
>TRBJ2-1|.|TRBV20-1|.
TGCAGTGCTGCCGCCTTATACAATGAGCAGTTCTTC
CSAAALYNEQFF
>TRBJ2-5|.|TRBV27|TRBD1
TGTGCCAGCAGTTTGTTCGGGACAGGGAATCAAGAGACCCAGTACTTC
CASSLFGTGNQETQYF
>TRBJ1-2|.|TRBV12-3/TRBV12-4|.
TGTGCCAGCAGTTTCGTTACAGACACGACCCTGGATGGCTACACCTTC
CASSFVTDTTLDGYTF